This T cell receptor (beta chain) comes out of a study of cytomegalovirus exposure and HLA in healthy donors. This clone was recorded once. Vbeta (60) and Jbeta (13) primers were used in the PCR. The repertoire was sequenced with immunoSEQ multiplex PCR; TCRdb's copy has only in-frame clones and lacks some. In the table there are roughly 120,000 clones, around 74% of which are singletons. V was cut by 5 bases and J by 7 bases, with 15 bases left in between. Looked up from germline, CDR1 is MNHEY and CDR2 is SMNVEV (reference sequence). The CDR3 is 13 residues long. The source material was PBMCs. The chain is built from TRBV27 and TRBJ2-7, with D perhaps matching TRBD2 (5 bases). The TCR was taken from a man aged 35 to 55 in good health and CMV-seropositive. Here the CDR3 DNA reads TGTGCCAGCAGTCGCGTGGGTAGCGTAGAGCAGTACTTC. As protein: CASSRVGSVEQYF.